This T cell receptor beta chain comes out of a study of T cell repertoires in cytomegalovirus infection. Overall study context: Public TCR beta signatures were indicative of both CMV infection and a matching HLA type. The study's findings and limits: The ex vivo response was dominated by HLA-C-restricted CMV-specific TCR beta clonotypes.

TCRdb reprocessed the reads via MiXCR and lists one record per CDR3 protein. The data show roughly 49,000 distinct CDR3 sequences, 21% seen once. This CDR3 has 14 residues. V shed 2 bases, J shed 3 bases, and the junction held 2 bases outside the gene matches. Germline-derived CDR1 and CDR2 are SGHDT and YYEEEE. This clonotype came up a few times. The antigen is not known. The chain uses TRBV5-6 and TRBJ2-7, with 10 bases matching TRBD2. This TCR was sampled from a human donor in good health (CMV status not recorded). Some clones in this sample may be carry-over from other donors' samples. The starting material was CD8+ T cells from cultured PBMCs, obtained from culture after CMV antigen stimulation. The CDR3 spells CASSFPSGSYEQYF. Here the CDR3 DNA reads TGTGCCAGCAGCTTCCCTAGCGGGAGCTACGAGCAGTACTTC. Full variable domain (remainder filled in from reference TRBV5-6 and TRBJ2-7): DAGVTQSPTHLIKTRGQQVTLRCSPKSGHDTVSWYQQALGQGPQFIFQYYEEEERQRGNFPDRFSGHQFPNYSSELNVNALLLGDSALYLCASSFPSGSYEQYFGPGTRLTVT.